This T cell receptor (beta chain) derives from a study of T cell clonality in common variable immunodeficiency. There are a few counts of this clone. Its antigen is currently unknown. The sequence runs out 3 residues before the end of the CDR3; the remainder is reconstructed from the germline J gene. TCRdb keeps only in-frame clones here, not all; method: immunoSEQ multiplex PCR. The repertoire consists of about 20,000 clones, none detected only once. Study-wide findings and caveats: Common variable immunodeficiency TCR beta sequences reportedly had fewer deletions and N-nucleotide insertions.

Trimming left V 5 bases short and J 0 bases short, with 10 bases between. CDR3 length: 14 residues. In germline, CDR1 is LNHDA, CDR2 SQIVND (reference sequence). The rearrangement joins TRBV19 to TRBJ1-2; D unclear. The source of this sequence is a human donor with common variable immunodeficiency. The sequenced sample consisted of peripheral blood mononuclear cells. The CDR3 protein is CASSLLLANYGYTF. Incomplete CDR3 DNA: TGTGCCAGTAGTCTTCTATTAGCTAACTATGGC.